These T cell receptor beta chains were read from a single sample in a study of cytomegalovirus exposure and HLA in healthy donors. Here immunoSEQ multiplex PCR was the method, and the copy in TCRdb shows in-frame clones only, minus some. In the table there are 65,000 to 75,000 clones, around 67% of which are singletons. The specimen sequenced was PBMCs. Every receptor here comes from a woman younger than 45 in good health and CMV-seronegative. The CDR3 runs from the conserved cysteine through the conserved F or W. D genes are given only for firm matches. Rows may omit the clone size; those that give it use once, few, many or a size class.

>.|.|TRBJ1-1|TRBV10-3
CAISDQGTTEAFF
TGTGCCATCAGTGATCAGGGGACCACTGAAGCTTTCTTT
>.|.|TRBJ2-7|TRBV20-1
CSASQEYEQYF
TGCAGTGCTTCACAGGAGTACGAGCAGTACTTC
>.|.|TRBJ1-1|TRBV11-2
CASSFIQGEAFF
TGTGCCAGCAGCTTTATACAGGGTGAAGCTTTCTTT
>.|TRBD1|TRBJ1-1|TRBV6-6
CASSTQGRGYGEAFF
TGTGCCAGCAGTACCCAGGGCAGGGGGTACGGTGAAGCTTTCTTT
>.|TRBD2|TRBJ2-3|TRBV4-1
CASSQGLADTQYF
TGCGCCAGCAGCCAGGGACTAGCAGATACGCAGTATTTT
>.|TRBD1|TRBJ2-5|TRBV5-5
CASSWETGMETQYF
TGTGCCAGCAGCTGGGAGACAGGGATGGAGACCCAGTACTTC
>.|.|TRBJ2-3|TRBV7-9
CASSFMSGSTDTQYF
TGTGCCAGCAGCTTTATGTCGGGGAGCACAGATACGCAGTATTTT
>.|.|TRBJ1-1|TRBV19
CASSQGRGVWGTEAFF
TGTGCCAGTAGTCAAGGCAGGGGAGTTTGGGGCACTGAAGCTTTCTTT
>.|.|TRBJ1-4|TRBV6-1
CASSEAAGLNEKLFF
TGTGCCAGCAGTGAAGCGGCGGGACTTAATGAAAAACTGTTTTTT
>.|TRBD1|TRBJ1-2|TRBV30
CAWSLGQGGGYTF
TGTGCCTGGAGTTTAGGACAGGGAGGCGGCTACACCTTC
>.|TRBD1|TRBJ2-7|TRBV6-1
CASSRTGGGEQYF
TGTGCCAGCAGTCGGACAGGGGGCGGCGAGCAGTACTTC
>.|.|TRBJ2-5|TRBV30
CAWSTGQETQYF
TGTGCCTGGAGTACAGGGCAAGAGACCCAGTACTTC
>few|.|TRBJ2-3|TRBV27
CASSLLGSVPDTQYF
TGTGCCAGCAGTTTATTAGGTAGCGTCCCAGATACGCAGTATTTT
>.|TRBD1|TRBJ2-1|TRBV6-6
CASSTGTGGNEQFF
TGTGCCAGCAGTACAGGGACAGGGGGCAATGAGCAGTTCTTC
>.|TRBD1|TRBJ2-7|TRBV11-2
CASSRTGDGMYEQYF
TGTGCCAGCAGCAGGACAGGGGACGGTATGTACGAGCAGTACTTC
>.|TRBD2|TRBJ2-1|TRBV2
CASSEALTSGYNEQFF
TGTGCCAGCAGTGAAGCACTAACTAGCGGCTACAATGAGCAGTTCTTC
>.|TRBD1|TRBJ2-1|TRBV10-3
CAINTGADNEQFF
TGTGCCATCAACACAGGGGCCGACAATGAGCAGTTCTTC
>.|.|TRBJ2-7|TRBV7-2
CASSLEGLRIRYEQYF
TGTGCCAGCAGCTTAGAGGGACTGCGGATCCGTTACGAGCAGTACTTC
>.|.|TRBJ1-4|TRBV4-1
CASSQEQWVNEKLFF
TGCGCCAGCAGCCAAGAACAGTGGGTCAATGAAAAACTGTTTTTT
>.|.|TRBJ2-5|TRBV7-9
CASSRDSQTQYF
TGTGCCAGCAGCCGGGACTCCCAGACCCAGTACTTC
>few|.|TRBJ2-3|TRBV28
CASTVEGQDTQYF
TGTGCCAGCACCGTGGAGGGGCAAGATACGCAGTATTTT
>few|TRBD2|TRBJ2-1|TRBV10-3
CAISKIAGGPYNEQFF
TGTGCCATCAGTAAGATAGCGGGGGGACCCTACAATGAGCAGTTCTTC
>.|TRBD1|TRBJ1-5|TRBV28
CASSPPTGVGQPQHF
TGTGCCAGCAGTCCTCCGACAGGGGTCGGTCAGCCCCAGCATTTT
>.|TRBD2|TRBJ2-5|TRBV6-6
CASKLAGGLYQETQYF
TGTGCCAGCAAACTAGCGGGGGGCCTGTACCAAGAGACCCAGTACTTC
>.|.|TRBJ2-5|TRBV5-8
CASSIGQGGGQETQYF
TGTGCCAGCAGCATCGGACAGGGAGGGGGCCAAGAGACCCAGTACTTC
>.|.|TRBJ2-1|TRBV7-2
CASSSRYNEQFF
TGTGCCAGCAGCTCCCGCTACAATGAGCAGTTCTTC
>.|.|TRBJ2-7|TRBV7-9
CASSLGPYGWRSYEQYF
TGTGCCAGCAGCTTAGGACCCTACGGCTGGAGGTCCTACGAGCAGTACTTC
>.|TRBD1|TRBJ2-4|TRBV18
CASSPPLVRTGFGDTVVTKNIQYF
TGTGCCAGCTCACCACCGTTAGTCCGGACAGGGTTCGGAGACACGGTGGTAACCAAAAACATTCAGTACTTC
>few|TRBD1|TRBJ1-4|TRBV25-1
CASSEMTGGMLGTEKLFF
TGTGCCAGCAGTGAGATGACAGGGGGGATGCTCGGGACTGAAAAACTGTTTTTT
>.|.|TRBJ1-5|TRBV6-6
CASSSPPNQPQHF
TGTGCCAGCAGTTCCCCCCCGAATCAGCCCCAGCATTTT
>.|.|TRBJ2-3|TRBV7-2
CASSLVHTADTQYF
TGTGCCAGCAGCTTAGTCCACACCGCAGATACGCAGTATTTT
>few|.|TRBJ2-5|TRBV15
CATSRDEYQETQYF
TGTGCCACCAGCAGAGATGAGTACCAAGAGACCCAGTACTTC
>once|.|TRBJ2-7|TRBV6-6
CASSRDTYEQYF
TGTGCCAGCAGCCGAGATACCTACGAGCAGTACTTC
>.|TRBD1|TRBJ2-7|TRBV30
CAFRPRDRVYEQYF
TGTGCCTTCCGCCCCCGGGACAGGGTCTACGAGCAGTACTTC
>.|TRBD1|TRBJ2-7|TRBV15
CATSRDWGTGEQYF
TGTGCCACCAGCAGAGATTGGGGGACAGGGGAGCAGTACTTC
>.|TRBD2|TRBJ2-2|TRBV18
CASSLRTSMTGELFF
TGTGCCAGCTCACTCCGGACTAGTATGACCGGGGAGCTGTTTTTT
>once|.|TRBJ2-7|TRBV5-1
CASSSNPGTYEQYF
TGCGCCAGCAGCTCGAATCCAGGGACCTACGAGCAGTACTTC
>.|.|TRBJ1-5|TRBV28
CASSFSTGYQPQHF
TGTGCCAGCAGTTTCTCGACAGGATATCAGCCCCAGCATTTT
>.|.|TRBJ2-7|TRBV6-1
CASSEAGTPEQYF
TGTGCCAGCAGTGAAGCTGGGACACCAGAGCAGTACTTC
>.|.|TRBJ1-3|TRBV30
CAWSSTGNTIYF
TGTGCCTGGAGTTCCACTGGAAACACCATATATTTT
>.|.|TRBJ2-3|TRBV5-1
CASSLEGGRDTDTQYF
TGCGCCAGCAGCTTGGAAGGGGGTCGGGACACAGATACGCAGTATTTT
>.|.|TRBJ1-1|TRBV19
CASSMFLGGSEAFF
TGTGCCAGTAGTATGTTCTTAGGAGGGTCTGAAGCTTTCTTT
>.|.|TRBJ1-5|TRBV11-1
CASSSGGPPQPQHF
TGTGCCAGCAGCTCCGGCGGCCCCCCCCAGCCCCAGCATTTT
>.|.|TRBJ2-1|TRBV30
CAWSLGESVEQFF
TGTGCCTGGAGTTTAGGAGAGAGCGTTGAGCAGTTCTTC
>.|TRBD1|TRBJ2-3|TRBV28
CASSLGQGYTDTQYF
TGTGCCAGCAGTCTGGGACAGGGATACACAGATACGCAGTATTTT
>.|.|TRBJ2-1|TRBV7-6
CASSLRLGGARLFSDNEQFF
TGTGCCAGCAGCCTTAGGCTTGGGGGGGCCCGACTCTTTTCCGACAATGAGCAGTTCTTC
>.|.|TRBJ2-5|TRBV11-1
CASSRELGRQETQYF
TGTGCCAGCAGCCGGGAACTTGGACGACAAGAGACCCAGTACTTC
>.|.|TRBJ1-2|TRBV6-5
CASRFSYGYTF
TGTGCCAGCAGATTTAGTTATGGCTACACCTTC
>.|TRBD2|TRBJ2-3|TRBV7-9
CASSLWSGGASDTQYF
TGTGCCAGCAGCTTATGGAGCGGGGGGGCATCAGATACGCAGTATTTT
>.|.|TRBJ1-2|TRBV19
CASSMRQTYGYTF
TGTGCCAGTAGTATGCGACAGACCTATGGCTACACCTTC
>.|.|TRBJ2-5|TRBV18
CASSPTSGQTGTQYF
TGTGCCAGCTCACCAACAAGCGGGCAAACGGGGACCCAGTACTTC
>few|TRBD1|TRBJ2-2|TRBV5-1
CASSLNDPGQATGELFF
TGCGCCAGCAGCTTGAATGACCCGGGACAGGCCACCGGGGAGCTGTTTTTT
>.|.|TRBJ1-1|TRBV5-1
CASSLITGNTEAFF
TGCGCCAGCAGCTTGATAACGGGTAACACTGAAGCTTTCTTT